These 21 T cell receptor beta chains originate from one sample sequenced in a study of shared clonotypes between healthy human individuals (dated by TCRdb to the early 2020s). Library construction relied on the immunoSEQ multiplex PCR assay. This immuneACCESS table, as held by TCRdb, lists in-frame sequences with V and J called but not all clones. Of the missing ones, under half trace to an unresolved V gene in checked studies; the others have no known cause. A total of approximately 1,000,000 clones appear in this sample, approximately 75% of them only once. The top ten clonotypes cover 0.89% of the sample. The specimen was memory CD4+ T cells from PBMCs. The meaning of the sample's cell subset or site label: CD45RA-negative fraction. These receptors were obtained from a man in his late teens or twenties in good health. Some clones in this sample may be carry-over from other donors' samples.

As concerns this clone: This may come from a read error, since a much larger clone is one base off. This CDR3 is CASSLVRGYGYTF. The CDR3 region has the DNA TGTGCCAGCAGCTTAGTCAGGGGCTATGGCTACACCTTC. The chain recombines TRBV11-2 with TRBJ1-2, with a tentative D call TRBD1 (6 bases). Germline assignment: CDR1 SGHAT and CDR2 FQNNGV. There are 13 residues in the CDR3. V was trimmed by 1 base and J by 4 bases, leaving 7 bases between them.

The rearrangement uses TRBV7-2 and TRBJ2-7; D is unclear. The CDR3 contains 14 residues. Trimming shortened V by 1 base and J by 5 bases, and 12 bases separated the two germline ends. Germline V gene lookup returns CDR1 SGHTA and CDR2 FQGNSA. The CDR3 DNA reads as TGTGCCAGCAGCTTAGGTAGGGCAGCCAACGAGCAGTACTTC. It yields the protein CASSLGRAANEQYF.

The chain is built from TRBV2 and TRBJ1-5; no clear D. With 2 bases removed from V and 0 bases from J, the gap between germline ends came to 11 bases. CDR1 SNHLY and CDR2 FYNNEI come from the germline V gene. The CDR3 runs to 16 residues. CDR3 in amino acids: CASSEQALLSNQPQHF. In DNA, the CDR3 is TGTGCCAGCAGTGAACAGGCTTTGCTTAGCAATCAGCCCCAGCATTTT.

This chain links TRBV19 with TRBJ2-6; 8 bases line up with TRBD1. This CDR3 region has 18 residues. Per the germline V gene, CDR1 is LNHDA and CDR2 is SQIVND (reference sequence). V dropped 3 bases and J dropped 0; count of bases not matched to a gene: 7. DNA of the CDR3: TGTGCCAGTAGTATTCTGCAGGGGGCAGACTCTGGGGCCAACGTCCTGACTTTC. Its translation: CASSILQGADSGANVLTF.

The chain has TRBV7-9 and TRBJ1-1; TRBD1 agrees at 7 bases. CDR1 SEHNR and CDR2 FQNEAQ come from the germline V gene (reference sequence). The V and J ends lost 4 bases and 7 bases, in that order; junction bases with no gene match: 12. The CDR3 length is 15 residues. CDR3 loop: CASSYADRKNGEAFF. DNA of the CDR3: TGTGCCAGCAGCTATGCGGACAGGAAGAACGGTGAAGCTTTCTTT.

This chain uses TRBV7-2 with TRBJ2-1; 10 bases match TRBD1. Germline V gene sequence: CDR1 SGHTA, CDR2 FQGNSA. The CDR3 has 13 residues. The V gene end was trimmed by 8 bases and the J gene end by 4 bases; junction bases not matched to a gene: 2. CDR3 sequence (DNA): TGTGCCAGCGGGACAGGGGCGTACAATGAGCAGTTCTTC. It yields the protein CASGTGAYNEQFF.

The chain joins TRBV6-1 to TRBJ2-1; 8 nucleotides line up with TRBD1. The germline CDR1 and CDR2 sequences are MNHNS and SASEGT. Trimming took 5 bases from V and 5 from J; bases not matched to a gene: 8. The CDR3 contains 15 residues. This CDR3 reads CASSTWTGLDNEQFF. CDR3 nucleotide sequence: TGTGCCAGCAGTACCTGGACAGGGTTGGACAATGAGCAGTTCTTC.

In its sample, this clone was seen once. This rearrangement joins TRBV9 to TRBJ1-3; D not resolved. The ends were cut back, 0 bases at V and 1 base at J, with 17 bases in the middle. Germline values: CDR1 SGDLS, CDR2 YYNGEE. CDR3 size: 18 residues. In nucleotides, the CDR3 is TGTGCCAGCAGCGTAGCCGTCCAACCCAGCCGGTCTGGAAACACCATATATTTT. Protein sequence: CASSVAVQPSRSGNTIYF. The full variable domain, with the rest looked up from reference TRBV9 and TRBJ1-3, is DSGVTQTPKHLITATGQRVTLRCSPRSGDLSVYWYQQSLDQGLQFLIQYYNGEERAKGNILERFSAQQFPDLHSELNLSSLELGDSALYFCASSVAVQPSRSGNTIYFGEGSWLTVV.

This clone was observed a few times. The chain uses TRBV28 and TRBJ1-2; D gene unclear. There are 11 residues in the CDR3. Germline CDR1 is MDHEN and CDR2 is SYDVKM. Trimming took 6 bases from V and 0 from J, leaving 2 bases between them. The DNA for the CDR3 is TGTGCCAGCAGGTCTAACTATGGCTACACCTTC. As protein: CASRSNYGYTF.

V usage is TRBV15 and J usage is TRBJ1-2; 7 bases fit TRBD1. Germline values: CDR1 LNHNV, CDR2 YYDKDF (reference sequence). Losses at the gene ends were 0 bases for V and 4 bases for J; bases not matched to a gene: 14. The CDR3 sequence is 18 residues long. The CDR3 loop is CATSRDRIRQGVGYGYTF. Written as DNA, the CDR3 is TGTGCCACCAGCAGAGATCGAATCCGGCAGGGGGTCGGCTATGGCTACACCTTC.

The chain recombines TRBV6-1 with TRBJ2-7, with a tentative D call TRBD1 (5 bases). The CDR3 consists of 12 residues. V lost 8 bases and J 2 bases, leaving 10 bases between the germline ends. Germline V gene data show CDR1 as MNHNS and CDR2 as SASEGT. CDR3: CASAQGAYEQYF. DNA of the CDR3: TGTGCCAGCGCGCAGGGTGCCTACGAGCAGTACTTC.

This rearrangement joins TRBV7-2 to TRBJ2-5; 9 nucleotides match TRBD2. CDR1 and CDR2 (germline): SGHTA, FQGNSA. There are 16 residues in the CDR3. Unmatched junction bases numbered 8, after V lost 2 bases and J lost 4 bases. CDR3 DNA: TGTGCCAGCAGCTTAAGGCTAGCGGGACTGGGAGAGACCCAGTACTTC. Its protein is CASSLRLAGLGETQYF.

The chain couples TRBV2 to TRBJ2-1; 13 bases match TRBD2. In germline, CDR1 is SNHLY, CDR2 FYNNEI. The CDR3 covers 18 residues. V lost 10 bases to trimming and J lost 9 bases; unmatched junction nucleotides: 21. The CDR3 spells CAIPAATTSGRWMGEQFF. The CDR3 DNA reads as TGTGCCATCCCCGCGGCCACGACTAGCGGGAGGTGGATGGGTGAGCAGTTCTTC.

The chain joins TRBV2 to TRBJ1-3; D uncertain. The CDR3 covers 17 residues. CDR1 is SNHLY, CDR2 FYNNEI, per germline. V lost 7 bases, J lost 2 bases, and 21 bases lay in between. The CDR3 sequence is CASIPSGGLLTGNTIYF. The CDR3 nucleotides read TGTGCCAGCATCCCCAGTGGCGGATTACTCACTGGAAACACCATATATTTT. The whole variable domain, remainder taken from reference TRBV2 and TRBJ1-3, is EPEVTQTPSHQVTQMGQEVILRCVPISNHLYFYWYRQILGQKVEFLVSFYNNEISEKSEIFDDQFSVERPDGSNFTLKIRSTKLEDSAMYFCASIPSGGLLTGNTIYFGEGSWLTVV.

The J gene is TRBJ2-1, the V gene TRBV7-2; no reliable D call. The germline gives CDR1 SGHTA, CDR2 FQGNSA. This CDR3 comprises 15 residues. V lost 1 base, J lost 4 bases, and 11 bases lay in between. CDR3 DNA: TGTGCCAGCAGCTTAGTAACAGCCAGTTACAATGAGCAGTTCTTC. Translation: CASSLVTASYNEQFF.

The gene calls are TRBV11-2 and TRBJ1-1, with a possible D match to TRBD1 (6 bases). Trimming pared 7 bases from V and 7 bases from J, leaving 19 bases between. CDR3 length equals 14 residues. Per the germline V gene, CDR1 is SGHAT and CDR2 is FQNNGV. Written as DNA, the CDR3 is TGTGCCAGCACCCTTGGGCCCTGGGACATTGAAGCTTTCTTT. Translation gives CASTLGPWDIEAFF.

This chain uses TRBV7-2 with TRBJ2-5, with D unclear. Germline CDR1 is SGHTA and CDR2 is FQGNSA. The ends were cut back, 0 bases at V and 5 bases at J, with 10 bases in the middle. The CDR3 consists of 14 residues. The CDR3 coding sequence is TGTGCCAGCAGCTTAGCGCCCATGGCTGAGACCCAGTACTTC. Its translation is CASSLAPMAETQYF.

Only a few counts were recorded for this clone. Other DNA variants within this sample encode the same CDR3. J is TRBJ2-7 and V is TRBV28; D is uncertain. V lost 5 bases and J lost 3, with 8 bases in between. The germline V gene encodes CDR1 MDHEN and CDR2 SYDVKM. This CDR3 comprises 12 residues. DNA of the CDR3: TGTGCCAGCAGTCCTCTTGGCTACGAGCAGTACTTC. Amino acids: CASSPLGYEQYF.

The rearrangement uses TRBV28 and TRBJ1-4, with D hard to call. CDR3 length: 14 residues. CDR1 is MDHEN, CDR2 SYDVKM, per germline. The V end lost 5 bases, the J end lost 8 bases, and 15 bases lay between the germline ends. The DNA of the CDR3 is TGTGCCAGCAGTCGCGGAACCTATGGGGAAAAACTGTTTTTT. Encoded protein: CASSRGTYGEKLFF. The whole variable domain, filled in from reference TRBV28 and TRBJ1-4, reads DVKVTQSSRYLVKRTGEKVFLECVQDMDHENMFWYRQDPGLGLRLIYFSYDVKMKEKGDIPEGYSVSREKKERFSLILESASTNQTSMYLCASSRGTYGEKLFFGSGTQLSVL.

In its sample, this clone was seen a few times. The chain combines TRBV10-3 with TRBJ1-2; 7 bases are shared with TRBD1. Trimming took 9 bases from V and 0 from J; bases not matched to a gene: 10. The CDR3 length is 15 residues. The V gene's germline CDR1 is ENHRY and CDR2 SYGVKD. Here the CDR3 DNA reads TGTGCCATGAAGGGTTGGACAGGTCCTAACTATGGCTACACCTTC. This encodes CAMKGWTGPNYGYTF.

J is TRBJ1-1 and V is TRBV28; possible D gene TRBD1, 6 bases. The V end lost 6 bases, the J end lost 4 bases, and 18 bases lay between the germline ends. In germline, CDR1 is MDHEN, CDR2 SYDVKM. This CDR3 is built from 15 residues. CDR3 DNA: TGTGCCAGCAGCACTTACCAGGGAGGGGGCACTGAAGCTTTCTTT. It codes for CASSTYQGGGTEAFF.